The clone carrying this TCR beta chain was picked up a small number of times. Antigen unknown. PCR used 60 Vbeta primers and 13 Jbeta primers. The repertoire was sequenced with immunoSEQ multiplex PCR; TCRdb's copy has only in-frame clones and lacks some. The sample records 200,000 to 250,000 clones, roughly 80% being singletons. This record comes from a study of cytomegalovirus exposure and HLA in healthy donors. The CDR3 consists of 13 residues. The germline CDR1 and CDR2 sequences are KGHSH and LQKENI. The germline V and J ends were trimmed by 0 bases and 8 bases, with 10 bases remaining between them. The study's findings and limits: Among CMV-associated TCR beta chains, most appeared HLA-restricted in a later analysis. Another analysis was done later, and it associated 16,951 TCR beta sequences with HLA alleles at 0.05 false discovery rate.

J is TRBJ1-1 and V is TRBV18, with D uncertain. Sequenced material: PBMCs. This clonotype was sampled from a girl aged 10 to 17 in good health and CMV-seronegative. The DNA of the CDR3 is TGTGCCAGCTCACCACCGTCAGAACTAGAAGCTTTCTTT. Its translation is CASSPPSELEAFF.